This T cell receptor (beta chain) was sequenced during a study of T cells after yellow fever vaccination. This clonotype was counted a few times. The V gene lost 10 bases and the J gene lost 2 bases, with 16 bases spanning the gap. Germline CDR1 MNHNS, CDR2 SASEGT. The CDR3 runs to 14 residues. 5'RACE template switching produced TCR cDNA carrying a universal primer site and UMIs. TCRdb passed the 5' RACE reads through MiXCR, listing each CDR3 protein once. The data hold about 300,000 distinct CDR3 sequences, with roughly 9% observed a single time. The sample here was CD4+ T cells sorted from PBMCs, taken 5 days after the yellow fever booster vaccination. The TCR originated in a man aged 18 to 29 who received the YFV17D yellow fever vaccine. The chain joins TRBV6-1 to TRBJ2-3; D is undetermined. This CDR3 is CAITYTHLTDTQYF. The CDR3 DNA follows: TGTGCCATCACCTATACGCACCTCACAGATACGCAGTATTTT.